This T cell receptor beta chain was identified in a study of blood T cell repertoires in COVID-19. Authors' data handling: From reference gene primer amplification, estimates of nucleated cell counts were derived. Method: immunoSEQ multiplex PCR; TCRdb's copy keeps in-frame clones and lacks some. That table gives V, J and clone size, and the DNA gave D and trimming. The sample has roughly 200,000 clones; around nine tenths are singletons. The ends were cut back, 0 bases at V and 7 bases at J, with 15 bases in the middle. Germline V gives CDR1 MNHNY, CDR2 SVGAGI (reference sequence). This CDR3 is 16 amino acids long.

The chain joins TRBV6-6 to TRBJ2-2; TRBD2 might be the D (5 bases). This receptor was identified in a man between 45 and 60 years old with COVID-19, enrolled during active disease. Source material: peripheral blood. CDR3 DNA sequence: TGTGCCAGCAGTTACTCTTTGGGGAGCGCGGGCGGGGAGCTGTTTTTT. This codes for CASSYSLGSAGGELFF.